The rows below give T cell receptor beta chains drawn from one sample of a study of blood T cell repertoires in COVID-19. The assay was immunoSEQ multiplex PCR, and TCRdb's table has in-frame clones only and misses some. The table has fewer than 300,000 clones, 83% seen once; the top ten hold over 8.5%. The specimen sequenced was peripheral blood. The receptors stem from a woman aged 45-60 years who had recovered from COVID-19. Each CDR3 is given with its conserved first and last residue. A D gene is named only where the DNA matches it firmly. Clone size is stated in some rows and not others, as once, few, many or a class when expanded.

J gene,D gene,clone size,V gene,CDR3 protein,CDR3 DNA
TRBJ2-1,TRBD2,.,TRBV6-5,CASRRVAGGNEQFF,TGTGCCAGCAGGAGGGTAGCGGGCGGGAATGAGCAGTTCTTC
TRBJ1-6,.,.,TRBV4-3,CASSQARNSPLHF,TGCGCCAGCAGCCAAGCGAGGAATTCACCCCTCCACTTT
TRBJ2-5,TRBD2,.,TRBV27,CASSGGGRGETQYF,TGTGCCAGCAGTGGGGGCGGGAGGGGGGAGACCCAGTACTTC
TRBJ1-5,TRBD1,.,TRBV7-2,CASSFRQGGNQPQHF,TGTGCCAGCAGCTTTAGACAGGGTGGCAATCAGCCCCAGCATTTT
TRBJ2-1,TRBD2,.,TRBV28,CASEPSGYNEQFF,TGTGCCAGCGAACCTAGCGGTTACAATGAGCAGTTCTTC
TRBJ2-5,.,few,TRBV2,CASSEGHLGPAYF,TGTGCCAGCAGTGAGGGACATCTCGGACCGGCGTACTTC
TRBJ1-2,.,.,TRBV7-9,CASSLGDWATDGYTF,TGTGCCAGCAGCTTAGGAGATTGGGCGACGGATGGCTACACCTTC
TRBJ2-3,.,.,TRBV4-2,CASSPTVFPHIAASTDTQYF,TGTGCCAGCAGCCCTACTGTCTTTCCCCATATAGCGGCTAGCACAGATACGCAGTATTTT
TRBJ2-1,TRBD2,.,TRBV15,CATSRLAGGRVNNEQFF,TGTGCCACCAGCAGACTAGCGGGGGGGCGGGTAAACAATGAGCAGTTCTTC
TRBJ2-7,TRBD2,.,TRBV4-1,CASSQSTSGGFYEQYF,TGCGCCAGCAGCCAGTCGACTAGCGGGGGATTCTACGAGCAGTACTTC
TRBJ2-7,TRBD1,.,TRBV5-4,CASSVQGVYEQYF,TGTGCCAGCAGCGTACAGGGGGTCTACGAGCAGTACTTC
TRBJ2-2,TRBD2,.,TRBV4-3,CASSQAPGGHTGELFF,TGCGCCAGCAGCCAAGCTCCGGGAGGACACACCGGGGAGCTGTTTTTT
TRBJ2-2,.,.,TRBV30,CAWSLSLTSLTGELFF,TGTGCCTGGAGCTTAAGCCTAACTAGCCTCACCGGGGAGCTGTTTTTT
TRBJ1-5,.,.,TRBV7-2,CASSLEGRDQPQHF,TGTGCCAGCAGCTTAGAGGGCAGGGATCAGCCCCAGCATTTT
TRBJ2-1,.,once,TRBV2,CASSTRGEQFF,TGTGCCAGCAGTACACGGGGAGAGCAGTTCTTC
TRBJ2-7,TRBD2,.,TRBV2,CASSPPVSGSYEQYF,TGTGCCAGTTCCCCCCCGGTAAGCGGGAGCTACGAGCAGTACTTC
TRBJ2-1,.,.,TRBV18,CASSPPGGQSSYNEQFF,TGTGCCAGCTCACCACCGGGGGGGCAGAGCTCCTACAATGAGCAGTTCTTC
TRBJ2-3,.,.,TRBV29-1,CSVEARLADTQYF,TGCAGCGTTGAGGCGCGACTGGCAGATACGCAGTATTTT
TRBJ2-7,.,.,TRBV4-2,CASSQDFLGASEQYF,TGTGCCAGCAGCCAAGATTTCCTGGGGGCTAGCGAGCAGTACTTC
TRBJ2-1,TRBD2,.,TRBV19,CASSRTSDSYNEQFF,TGTGCCAGTAGTCGAACTAGCGACTCCTACAATGAGCAGTTCTTC
TRBJ1-2,.,.,TRBV28,CASRGGSYGYTF,TGTGCCAGCAGGGGGGGTTCCTATGGCTACACCTTC
TRBJ2-7,.,.,TRBV4-3,CASSLTPLSSYEQYF,TGCGCCAGCAGCCTAACCCCCCTCAGCTCCTACGAGCAGTACTTC
TRBJ1-6,.,.,TRBV5-6,CASSLWGGLSYNSPLHF,TGTGCCAGCAGCTTGTGGGGAGGGCTTTCCTATAATTCACCCCTCCACTTT
TRBJ2-3,.,.,TRBV4-1,CASSQVLGSGDTQYF,TGCGCCAGCAGCCAAGTCTTGGGTTCGGGGGATACGCAGTATTTT
TRBJ2-3,TRBD2,.,TRBV4-2,CASSPSVTSGVADTQYF,TGTGCCAGCAGCCCCTCGGTGACTAGCGGGGTAGCAGATACGCAGTATTTT
TRBJ1-1,.,.,TRBV6-2/TRBV6-3,CASSYSSGGFTEAFF,TGTGCCAGCAGTTACTCCTCGGGAGGGTTCACTGAAGCTTTCTTT
TRBJ1-5,TRBD1,.,TRBV2,CASDRGAVQPQHF,TGTGCCAGTGACAGGGGGGCGGTTCAGCCCCAGCATTTT
TRBJ1-2,TRBD1,.,TRBV5-1,CASSSGTGDYGYTF,TGCGCCAGCAGCTCCGGGACAGGGGACTATGGCTACACCTTC
TRBJ2-1,.,.,TRBV11-3,CASSLGAKDSQFF,TGTGCCAGCAGCTTAGGAGCAAAGGACAGCCAGTTCTTC
TRBJ2-3,.,.,TRBV12-3/TRBV12-4,CASGRSTDTQYF,TGTGCCAGCGGGCGTAGCACAGATACGCAGTATTTT
TRBJ2-1,.,.,TRBV12-3/TRBV12-4,CASSLRLVYEQFF,TGTGCCAGCAGTTTACGACTAGTCTATGAGCAGTTCTTC
TRBJ1-1,TRBD1,.,TRBV28,CASSSSGGFTEAFF,TGTGCCAGCAGTTCCTCAGGGGGTTTCACTGAAGCTTTCTTT
TRBJ2-2,TRBD1,.,TRBV7-2,CASSLTGMNTGELFF,TGTGCCAGCAGCTTGACAGGGATGAACACCGGGGAGCTGTTTTTT
TRBJ1-1,.,.,TRBV11-2,CASTLGGTMNTEAFF,TGTGCCAGCACGTTAGGGGGAACCATGAACACTGAAGCTTTCTTT
TRBJ1-2,.,.,TRBV12-3/TRBV12-4,CASNTGLSYGYTF,TGTGCCAGCAACACAGGGTTATCCTATGGCTACACCTTC
TRBJ2-7,TRBD1,.,TRBV7-6,CASSGLGQASSYEQYF,TGTGCCAGCAGCGGATTGGGACAGGCAAGCTCCTACGAGCAGTACTTC
TRBJ2-5,.,.,TRBV3-1/TRBV3-2,CASSQTKGGAETQYF,TGTGCCAGCAGCCAAACCAAGGGGGGGGCAGAGACCCAGTACTTC
TRBJ1-6,TRBD1,.,TRBV25-1,CASSPRTGGHNSPLHF,TGTGCCAGCAGCCCCAGGACAGGAGGCCATAATTCACCCCTCCACTTT
TRBJ2-1,TRBD1,.,TRBV9,CASSAQGTGTFF,TGTGCCAGCAGTGCCCAGGGGACAGGGACCTTCTTC
TRBJ2-3,.,.,TRBV11-2,CASSLELGGADTQYF,TGTGCCAGCAGCTTAGAGTTGGGGGGAGCTGATACGCAGTATTTT
TRBJ1-5,.,.,TRBV27,CASSLSADSQGMPQHF,TGTGCCAGCAGTTTATCGGCTGACAGTCAGGGGATGCCCCAGCATTTT
TRBJ1-1,.,.,TRBV28,CASSLFPRQGTEAFF,TGTGCCAGCAGTTTGTTTCCCAGGCAAGGTACTGAAGCTTTCTTT
TRBJ2-7,.,.,TRBV27,CASSFGGGGSREQYF,TGTGCCAGCAGTTTTGGGGGCGGGGGCTCTCGGGAGCAGTACTTC
TRBJ2-7,.,.,TRBV7-3,CASSSIQDRPAYEQYF,TGTGCCAGCAGCTCGATTCAGGACAGACCTGCCTACGAGCAGTACTTC
TRBJ1-2,.,.,TRBV30,CASNRGLDYGYTF,TGTGCCTCAAATAGGGGATTGGACTATGGCTACACCTTC